This entry lists 18 T cell receptor beta chains sequenced from one sample in a study of monozygotic twins with inflammatory bowel disease. TCRdb re-called the 5' RACE reads and gives one entry per CDR3 protein, without DNA. The data include some 400,000 distinct CDR3 sequences; the top ten clones carry 2.4%. The sample comprised blood. These receptors were obtained from a human donor with ulcerative colitis or Crohn's disease, or a healthy co-twin of an affected twin (not recorded which).

This chain links TRBV5-1 with TRBJ1-1; TCRdb's D call of TRBD1 is untestable without DNA. From germline, CDR1 is SGHRS and CDR2 YFSETQ. CDR3 size: 14 residues. The chain's CDR3 is CASSWTDQNTEAFF.

This chain joins TRBV6-5 and TRBJ1-3; TCRdb's assignment of TRBD1 cannot be checked, as there is no DNA. The CDR3 length is 17 residues. Germline V CDR1 and CDR2: MNHEY, SVGAGI. The CDR3 region is CASSFGDSKNPGNTIYF.

The chain uses TRBV4-1 and TRBJ2-2; TCRdb's D gene call, TRBD1, goes unchecked for lack of DNA. Germline values: CDR1 MGHRA, CDR2 YSYEKL. CDR3 size: 17 residues. CDR3 in amino acids: CASREAPGQGLAGELFF.

The chain employs TRBV20-1 and TRBJ1-2; TCRdb names TRBD1, which stays unverified in the absence of DNA. This CDR3 has 13 residues. Germline lookup yields CDR1 DFQATT and CDR2 SNEGSKA (reference sequence). Here the CDR3 reads CSARVQGNYGYTF.

V and J are TRBV29-1 and TRBJ1-1; absent DNA, TCRdb's TRBD1 call cannot be checked. The CDR3 has 12 amino acids. Germline lookup yields CDR1 SQVTM and CDR2 ANQGSEA. CDR3 sequence reads: CSVGQGITEAFF.

V is TRBV4-2 and J is TRBJ1-2. The CDR3 has 12 residues. Germline V gene sequence: CDR1 LGHNA, CDR2 YNFKEQ. This CDR3 is CASSQSPSGYTF.

The rearrangement links TRBV20-1 to TRBJ2-5. Germline CDR1 reads DFQATT; CDR2 reads SNEGSKA (reference sequence). The CDR3 totals 14 residues. The CDR3 spells CSASTPANQETQYF.

V gene TRBV7-9 combines with J gene TRBJ2-5; no DNA is available, so the TRBD1 call from TCRdb remains unchecked. The CDR3 has 15 amino acids. CDR1 and CDR2 from the germline V gene are SEHNR and FQNEAQ (reference sequence). CDR3 loop: CASSLAGLGEETQYF.

The chain has TRBV5-1 and TRBJ2-5; the TRBD1 assignment by TCRdb is unverifiable without DNA. The CDR3 has 14 residues. Per germline, CDR1 SGHRS and CDR2 YFSETQ. The chain's CDR3 is CASNLHTSGETQYF.

V usage is TRBV20-1 and J usage is TRBJ2-3; TCRdb designates TRBD2, a call that cannot be tested without DNA. Germline V CDR1 and CDR2: DFQATT, SNEGSKA (reference sequence). The CDR3 extends over 17 amino acids. The CDR3 here is CSARDPTSGRAPNTQYF.

The chain employs TRBV12-3 or TRBV12-4 and TRBJ2-7; TCRdb indicates TRBD2, and absent DNA this call remains unverified. The CDR3 runs 15 residues. CDR3 region: CASSSHLAGAYEQYF.

This chain uses TRBV5-1 with TRBJ2-2; there is no DNA to check the TCRdb D call of TRBD1. This CDR3 is 16 amino acids long. The germline CDR1 and CDR2 sequences are SGHRS and YFSETQ. This CDR3 reads CASSWISPGGTGELFF.

The chain uses TRBV5-1 and TRBJ1-2; absent DNA, TCRdb's TRBD1 call cannot be checked. The CDR3 is 15 residues long. Germline V gives CDR1 SGHRS, CDR2 YFSETQ. CDR3 region: CASSVRTDPRDGYTF. Using reference TRBV5-1 and TRBJ1-2 for the parts outside the CDR3, the full variable domain is KAGVTQTPRYLIKTRGQQVTLSCSPISGHRSVSWYQQTPGQGLQFLFEYFSETQRNKGNFPGRFSGRQFSNSRSEMNVSTLELGDSALYLCASSVRTDPRDGYTFGSGTRLTVV.

V usage is TRBV5-1 and J usage is TRBJ1-6. CDR1 is SGHRS and CDR2 is YFSETQ in the germline V gene. This CDR3 has 15 amino acids. This CDR3 reads CASSLAGIADSPLHF. Filled out from reference TRBV5-1 and TRBJ1-6, the complete variable domain reads KAGVTQTPRYLIKTRGQQVTLSCSPISGHRSVSWYQQTPGQGLQFLFEYFSETQRNKGNFPGRFSGRQFSNSRSEMNVSTLELGDSALYLCASSLAGIADSPLHFGNGTRLTVT.

The chain links TRBV18 to TRBJ2-6. Looked up from germline, CDR1 is KGHSH and CDR2 is LQKENI. The CDR3 consists of 17 residues. CDR3 region: CASSPPGQGSGANVLTF.

The chain has TRBV2 and TRBJ1-3; TCRdb's assignment of TRBD1 cannot be checked, as there is no DNA. The length of the CDR3 is 15 residues. The V gene's germline CDR1 is SNHLY and CDR2 FYNNEI. The CDR3 here is CASSPVSGSGNTIYF.

This chain uses TRBV19 with TRBJ2-5. The germline CDR1 and CDR2 sequences are LNHDA and SQIVND (reference sequence). The CDR3 is made up of 12 amino acids. This CDR3 reads CASSIPRGTQYF.

The V and J genes are TRBV4-1 and TRBJ1-5; with no DNA, the TCRdb D assignment of TRBD1 cannot be verified. Per germline, CDR1 MGHRA and CDR2 YSYEKL. This CDR3 comprises 15 residues. This CDR3 is CASSQEWGEHQPQHF.